This record concerns one T cell receptor beta chain sequence. The target of this receptor is not known. No much larger clonotype is one base removed from it; base qualities were not supplied. The data were taken from a study of control samples from healthy donors and cancer patients (dated by TCRdb to 2019 to 2021). V is clipped by 6 bases and J by 2 bases, and the sequence between their germline boundaries is 5 bases long. There are 12 amino acids in the CDR3, from cysteine to phenylalanine inclusive. The read is trimmed to its CDR3 DNA, 36 bases read in frame from base 1. Library method: the immunoSEQ multiplex PCR assay. The clones in this table, taken by TCRdb from immuneACCESS, are in-frame only. Not every clone is retained; where verified, under half of the shortfall comes from an unresolved V gene, and the cause of the rest is unknown. For this sample there are roughly 120,000 clones; 87% appear just once. Jointly, the top ten make up about 12% of the sample.

The chain uses TRBV12-3 or TRBV12-4 and TRBJ1-3; the D segment cannot be called with confidence. Material: blood. The receptor comes from a man aged 30-40 years in good health. The CDR3 region: CASRETGNTIYF. The nucleotide sequence is TGTGCCAGCAGGGAAACTGGAAACACCATATATTTT.